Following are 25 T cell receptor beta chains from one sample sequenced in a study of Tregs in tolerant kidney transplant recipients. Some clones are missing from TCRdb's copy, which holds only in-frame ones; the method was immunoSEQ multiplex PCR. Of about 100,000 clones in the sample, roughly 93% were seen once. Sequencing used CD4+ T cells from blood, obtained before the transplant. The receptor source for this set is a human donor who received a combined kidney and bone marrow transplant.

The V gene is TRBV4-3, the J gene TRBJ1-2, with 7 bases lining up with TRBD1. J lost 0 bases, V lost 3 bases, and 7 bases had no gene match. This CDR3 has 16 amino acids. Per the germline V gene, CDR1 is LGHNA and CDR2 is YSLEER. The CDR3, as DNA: TGCGCCAGCAGCCAGGGGAAGGGACAGACTAACTATGGCTACACCTTC. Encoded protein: CASSQGKGQTNYGYTF.

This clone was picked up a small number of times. The chain's CDR3 is CASSLMPGGGDTQYF. In DNA form, the CDR3 reads TGTGCCAGCAGCTTAATGCCCGGGGGAGGGGATACGCAGTATTTT. The V and J genes are TRBV7-3 and TRBJ2-3, with 7 positions matching TRBD2. This CDR3 has 15 amino acids. V was pared by 1 base and J by 6 bases, with 7 bases of the junction left unmatched. Germline CDR1 reads SGHTA; CDR2 reads FQGTGA.

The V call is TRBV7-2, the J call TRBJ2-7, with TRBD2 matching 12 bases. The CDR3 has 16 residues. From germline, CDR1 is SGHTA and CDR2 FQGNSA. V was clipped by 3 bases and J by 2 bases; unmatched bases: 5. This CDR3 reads CASSFKWTSGTYEQYF. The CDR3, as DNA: TGTGCCAGCAGCTTCAAGTGGACTAGCGGGACCTACGAGCAGTACTTC. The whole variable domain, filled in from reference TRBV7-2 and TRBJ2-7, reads GAGVSQSPSNKVTEKGKDVELRCDPISGHTALYWYRQSLGQGLEFLIYFQGNSAPDKSGLPSDRFSAERTGGSVSTLTIQRTQQEDSAVYLCASSFKWTSGTYEQYFGPGTRLTVT.

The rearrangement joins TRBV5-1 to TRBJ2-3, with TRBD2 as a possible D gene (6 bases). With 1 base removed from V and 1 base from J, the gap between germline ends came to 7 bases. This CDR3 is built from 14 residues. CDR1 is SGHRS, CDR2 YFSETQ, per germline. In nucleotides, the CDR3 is TGCGCCAGCAGCTTGCCTAGCGGCACAGATACGCAGTATTTT. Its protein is CASSLPSGTDTQYF.

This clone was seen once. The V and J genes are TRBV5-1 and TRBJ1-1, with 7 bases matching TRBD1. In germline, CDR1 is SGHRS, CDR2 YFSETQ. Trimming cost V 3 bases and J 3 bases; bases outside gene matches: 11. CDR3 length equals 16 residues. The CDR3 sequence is CASSSSTGAGYTEAFF. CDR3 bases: TGCGCCAGCAGCTCATCTACAGGGGCGGGCTACACTGAAGCTTTCTTT.

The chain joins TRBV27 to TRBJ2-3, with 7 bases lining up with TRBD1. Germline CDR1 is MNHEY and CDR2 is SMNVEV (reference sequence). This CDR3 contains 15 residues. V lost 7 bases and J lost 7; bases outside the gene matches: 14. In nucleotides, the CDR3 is TGTGCCAGCACTCCAGACAGGGCCGAATCCAATACGCAGTATTTT. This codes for CASTPDRAESNTQYF.

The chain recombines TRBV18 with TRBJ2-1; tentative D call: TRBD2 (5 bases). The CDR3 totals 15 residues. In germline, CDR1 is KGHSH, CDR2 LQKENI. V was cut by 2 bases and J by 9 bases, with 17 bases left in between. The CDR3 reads CASSPVDFPLAEQFF. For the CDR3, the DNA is TGTGCCAGCTCACCAGTGGACTTTCCTTTAGCTGAGCAGTTCTTC.

This CDR3 is CASSGWLAGATGELFF. Here the CDR3 DNA reads TGTGCCAGTAGTGGCTGGCTAGCGGGAGCCACCGGGGAGCTGTTTTTT. The gene calls are TRBV19 and TRBJ2-2; 10 bases line up with TRBD2. CDR1 and CDR2 (germline): LNHDA, SQIVND (reference sequence). V dropped 5 bases and J dropped 4; count of bases not matched to a gene: 7. There are 16 residues in the CDR3.

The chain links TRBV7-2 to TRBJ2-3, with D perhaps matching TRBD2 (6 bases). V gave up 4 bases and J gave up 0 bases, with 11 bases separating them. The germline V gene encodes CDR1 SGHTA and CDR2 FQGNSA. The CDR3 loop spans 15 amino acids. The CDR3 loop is CASSSAGTSTDTQYF. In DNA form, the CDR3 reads TGTGCCAGCAGCTCCGCAGGGACTAGCACAGATACGCAGTATTTT.

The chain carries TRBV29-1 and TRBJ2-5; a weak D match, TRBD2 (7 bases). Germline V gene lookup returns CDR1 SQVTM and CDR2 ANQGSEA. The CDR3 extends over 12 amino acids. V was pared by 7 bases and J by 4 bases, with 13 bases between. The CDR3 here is CSARGGGETQYF. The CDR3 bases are TGCAGCGCTAGGGGGGGAGGAGAGACCCAGTACTTC.

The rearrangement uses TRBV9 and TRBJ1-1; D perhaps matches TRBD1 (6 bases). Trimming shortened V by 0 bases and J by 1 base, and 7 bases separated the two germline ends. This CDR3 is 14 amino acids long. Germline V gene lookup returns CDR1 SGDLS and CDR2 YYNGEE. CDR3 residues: CASSVVGQNTEAFF. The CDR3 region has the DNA TGTGCCAGCAGCGTAGTGGGACAGAACACTGAAGCTTTCTTT.

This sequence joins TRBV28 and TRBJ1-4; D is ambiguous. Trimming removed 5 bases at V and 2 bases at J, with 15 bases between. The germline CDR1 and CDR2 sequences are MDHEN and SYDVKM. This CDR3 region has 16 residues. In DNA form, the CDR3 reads TGTGCCAGCAGTCTAGGAGCGGGAATCACTAATGAAAAACTGTTTTTT. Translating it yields CASSLGAGITNEKLFF.

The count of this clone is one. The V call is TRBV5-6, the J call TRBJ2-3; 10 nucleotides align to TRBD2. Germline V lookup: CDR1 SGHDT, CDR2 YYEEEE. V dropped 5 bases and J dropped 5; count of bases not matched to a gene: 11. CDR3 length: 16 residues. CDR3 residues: CASRPLAGVPGDTQYF. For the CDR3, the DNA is TGTGCCAGCAGGCCCCTAGCGGGGGTTCCCGGAGATACGCAGTATTTT.

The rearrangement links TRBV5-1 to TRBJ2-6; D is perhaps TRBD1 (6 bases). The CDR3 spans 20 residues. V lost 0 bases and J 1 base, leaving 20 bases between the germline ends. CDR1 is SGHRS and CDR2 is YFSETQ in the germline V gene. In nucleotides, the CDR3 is TGCGCCAGCAGCTTGGCCAAGTATGACAGGCTGTGGTCTGGGGCCAACGTCCTGACTTTC. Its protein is CASSLAKYDRLWSGANVLTF.

The CDR3, as DNA: TGCGCCAGCAGCCAAGACCATCTAGCGGGGGTAAGGCAGTTCTTC. This gives the protein CASSQDHLAGVRQFF. This chain links TRBV4-1 with TRBJ2-1, with 10 bases that match TRBD2. Germline V CDR1 and CDR2: MGHRA, YSYEKL. The CDR3 runs 15 residues. J was trimmed by 12 bases and V by 0 bases; bases with no gene match: 8.

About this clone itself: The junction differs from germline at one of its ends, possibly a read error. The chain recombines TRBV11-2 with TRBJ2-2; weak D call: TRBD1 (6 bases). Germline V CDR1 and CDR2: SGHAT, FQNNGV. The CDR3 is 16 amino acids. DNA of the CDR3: TGTGCCAGCAGCTTTCGAGGGGGACGAAACATCGGGGAGCTGTTTTTT. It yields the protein CASSFRGGRNIGELFF.

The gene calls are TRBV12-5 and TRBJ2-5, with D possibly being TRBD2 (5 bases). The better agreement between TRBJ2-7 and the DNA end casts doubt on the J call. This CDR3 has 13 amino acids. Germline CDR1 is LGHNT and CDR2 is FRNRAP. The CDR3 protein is CASGFGLGYEQYF. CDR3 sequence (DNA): TGTGCTAGTGGTTTCGGACTCGGGTACGAGCAGTACTTC.

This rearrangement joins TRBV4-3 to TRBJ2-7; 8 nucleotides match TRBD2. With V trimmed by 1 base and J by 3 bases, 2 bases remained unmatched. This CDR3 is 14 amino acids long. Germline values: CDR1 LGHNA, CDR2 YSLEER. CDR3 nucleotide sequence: TGCGCCAGCAGCCAAGTGACTAGCGACTACGAGCAGTACTTC. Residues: CASSQVTSDYEQYF.

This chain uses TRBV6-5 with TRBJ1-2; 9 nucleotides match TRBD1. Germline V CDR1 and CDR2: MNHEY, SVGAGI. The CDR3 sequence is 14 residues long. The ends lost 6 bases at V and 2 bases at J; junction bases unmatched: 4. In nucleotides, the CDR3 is TGTGCCAGCAGGACGACAGGGGGAAACTATGGCTACACCTTC. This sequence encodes CASRTTGGNYGYTF.

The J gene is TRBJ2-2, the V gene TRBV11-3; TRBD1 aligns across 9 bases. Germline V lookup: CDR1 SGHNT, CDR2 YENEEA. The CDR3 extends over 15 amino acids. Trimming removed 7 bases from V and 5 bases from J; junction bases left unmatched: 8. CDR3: CASIQQGARTGELFF. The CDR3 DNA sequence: TGTGCCAGCATCCAACAGGGGGCGCGGACCGGGGAGCTGTTTTTT.

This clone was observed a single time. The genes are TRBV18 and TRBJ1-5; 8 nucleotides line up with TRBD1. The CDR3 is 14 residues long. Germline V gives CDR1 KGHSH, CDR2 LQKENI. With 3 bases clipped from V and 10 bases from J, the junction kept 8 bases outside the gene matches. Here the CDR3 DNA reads TGTGCCAGCTCACCCGGGACAGGATCCCTACCCCAGCATTTT. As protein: CASSPGTGSLPQHF.

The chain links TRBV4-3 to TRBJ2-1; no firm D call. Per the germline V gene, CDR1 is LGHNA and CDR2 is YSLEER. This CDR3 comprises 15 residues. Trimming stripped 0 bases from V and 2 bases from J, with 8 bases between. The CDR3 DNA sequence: TGCGCCAGCAGCCAAGATCTAATCCCCTACAATGAGCAGTTCTTC. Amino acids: CASSQDLIPYNEQFF.

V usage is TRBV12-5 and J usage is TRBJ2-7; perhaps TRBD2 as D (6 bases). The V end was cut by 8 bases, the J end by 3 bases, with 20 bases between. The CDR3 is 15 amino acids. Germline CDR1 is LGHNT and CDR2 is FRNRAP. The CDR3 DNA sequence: TGTGCTAGTCGAATTAGCGGCACCAGGGACTACGAGCAGTACTTC. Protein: CASRISGTRDYEQYF.

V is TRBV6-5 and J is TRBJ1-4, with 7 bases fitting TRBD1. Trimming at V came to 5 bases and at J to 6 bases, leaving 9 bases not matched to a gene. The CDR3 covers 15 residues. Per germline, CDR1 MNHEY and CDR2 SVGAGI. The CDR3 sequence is CASSRTGRVHEKLFF. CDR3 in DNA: TGTGCCAGCAGTCGGACAGGTCGGGTCCATGAAAAACTGTTTTTT.

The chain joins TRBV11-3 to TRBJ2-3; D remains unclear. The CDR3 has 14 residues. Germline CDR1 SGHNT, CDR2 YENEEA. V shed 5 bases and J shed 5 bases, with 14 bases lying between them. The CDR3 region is CASSPVTTLDTQYF. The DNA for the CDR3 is TGTGCCAGCAGCCCGGTAACTACACTAGATACGCAGTATTTT.